This note documents a single T cell receptor beta chain sequence. The record originates from a study of T cell responses to AZD1222 COVID-19 vaccine. V lost 0 bases, J lost 0 bases, and 9 bases lay in between. The germline gives CDR1 SGHRS, CDR2 YFSETQ. CDR3 length: 16 amino acids. The data were produced by immunoSEQ multiplex PCR, yet TCRdb's version contains in-frame clones alone and is incomplete. This table has tens of thousands of clones, more than 75% appearing once. The chain links TRBV5-1 to TRBJ1-4; D is ambiguous. Sequenced here: peripheral blood, sampled on day 0 of AZD1222 vaccination. This receptor was obtained from an adult in good health. CDR3 DNA sequence: TGCGCCAGCAGCTTGGAGGTCCGGGCAACTAATGAAAAACTGTTTTTT. Translating gives CASSLEVRATNEKLFF.